Shown below are 10 T cell receptor beta chains from a single sample sequenced in a study of response to subunit inactivated influenza vaccine. TCRdb itself ran the RT-PCR reads through MiXCR, one entry per CDR3 protein. The sample consists of around 200,000 distinct CDR3 sequences, approximately 9.2% of them appearing once. The sample in question was non-naive T cells sorted from PBMCs, obtained on the day of vaccination. All receptors derive from a man aged 50-60 years who received an inactivated influenza vaccine.

The table lists this clonotype with many counts. This chain links TRBV7-2 with TRBJ2-3, with a possible D match to TRBD2 (7 bases). CDR1 and CDR2 (germline): SGHTA, FQGNSA. Trimming removed 7 bases at V and 2 bases at J, with 16 bases between. The CDR3 runs 15 residues. The CDR3 sequence: CASNPRGGYTDTQYF. The DNA for the CDR3 is TGTGCCAGCAACCCTAGGGGGGGGTACACAGATACGCAGTATTTT. The full variable domain, rest sourced from reference TRBV7-2 and TRBJ2-3, is GAGVSQSPSNKVTEKGKDVELRCDPISGHTALYWYRQSLGQGLEFLIYFQGNSAPDKSGLPSDRFSAERTGGSVSTLTIQRTQQEDSAVYLCASNPRGGYTDTQYFGPGTRLTVL.

This clonotype has at least ten counts. V gene TRBV20-1 combines with J gene TRBJ2-7, with 8 bases aligning to TRBD2. This CDR3 has 15 amino acids. Trimming removed 8 bases from V and 5 bases from J; junction bases left unmatched: 17. Per germline, CDR1 DFQATT and CDR2 SNEGSKA (reference sequence). CDR3 in DNA: TGCAGTACACAAATCCTTCGGGGGGGCAGGGACGAGCAGTACTTC. It translates to CSTQILRGGRDEQYF.

In its sample, this clonotype was seen many times. The rearrangement joins TRBV28 to TRBJ2-2, with 10 bases lining up with TRBD1. Germline V gene lookup returns CDR1 MDHEN and CDR2 SYDVKM. This CDR3 has 15 amino acids. J was trimmed by 7 bases and V by 5 bases; bases with no gene match: 7. CDR3 nucleotides: TGTGCCAGCAGTCCCCTCAGGGACAGGGGCGGGGAGCTGTTTTTT. Translating it yields CASSPLRDRGGELFF. Full variable domain (rest looked up from reference TRBV28 and TRBJ2-2): DVKVTQSSRYLVKRTGEKVFLECVQDMDHENMFWYRQDPGLGLRLIYFSYDVKMKEKGDIPEGYSVSREKKERFSLILESASTNQTSMYLCASSPLRDRGGELFFGEGSRLTVL.

The sample holds many counts of this clonotype. The J gene is TRBJ2-3, the V gene TRBV12-3 or TRBV12-4; 7 nucleotides match TRBD1. The CDR3 extends over 16 amino acids. With 4 bases clipped from V and 1 base from J, the junction kept 8 bases outside the gene matches. The CDR3 is CASSYSTGWGTDTQYF. The CDR3 nucleotides read TGTGCCAGCAGTTATTCGACAGGGTGGGGCACAGATACGCAGTATTTT.

This clonotype was detected many times. The chain has TRBV5-1 and TRBJ2-5; D is possibly TRBD2 (5 bases). The CDR3 has 14 residues. Between the trimmed V and J ends, which lost 4 bases and 5 bases, there was a span of 15 bases. CDR1 and CDR2 (germline): SGHRS, YFSETQ. The CDR3 is CASSPNSRRETQYF. For the CDR3, the DNA is TGCGCCAGCAGCCCTAATAGTAGGAGGGAGACCCAGTACTTC.

The chain joins TRBV6-2 or TRBV6-3 to TRBJ2-5; D remains ambiguous. Per the germline V gene, CDR1 is MNHEY and CDR2 is SVGEGT. CDR3 size: 16 residues. Trimming removed 6 bases from V and 5 bases from J, with 22 bases in between. The CDR3, as DNA: TGTGCCAGCAGAAGAGACACTTGGGATTCCAGGGAGACCCAGTACTTC. Amino acids: CASRRDTWDSRETQYF.

The V gene is TRBV27, the J gene TRBJ2-6; either TRBD1 or TRBD2 may fit D (6 bases each). Germline CDR1 is MNHEY and CDR2 is SMNVEV (reference sequence). There are 16 residues in the CDR3. V was shortened by 10 bases and J by 4 bases, with 20 bases between the two germline ends. The CDR3 sequence is CATRRGTVSGANVLTF. The CDR3, as DNA: TGTGCCACCCGGAGGGGGACGGTCTCGGGGGCCAACGTCCTGACTTTC.

This chain joins TRBV29-1 and TRBJ2-1; possibly TRBD1 for D (6 bases). This CDR3 contains 11 residues. V was trimmed by 7 bases and J by 7 bases, leaving 11 bases between them. Germline CDR1 and CDR2: SQVTM and ANQGSEA. CDR3 sequence reads: CSANRVNEQFF. The CDR3 DNA reads TGCAGCGCAAACAGGGTAAATGAGCAGTTCTTC.

This clonotype was counted many times. The CDR3 coding sequence is TGTGCCAGCAGCTTAGCCTACAGGAACACTGAAGCTTTCTTT. As protein: CASSLAYRNTEAFF. The chain combines TRBV7-8 with TRBJ1-1; D uncertain. Germline CDR1 is SGHVS and CDR2 is FQNEAQ. V lost 0 bases to trimming and J lost 1 base, with 6 bases between them. This CDR3 has 14 residues.

In its sample, this clonotype was seen many times. The CDR3 sequence: CASLPSSYYGYTF. The CDR3 region has the DNA TGTGCCAGCCTTCCTTCTTCCTACTATGGCTACACCTTC. This sequence joins TRBV6-1 and TRBJ1-2; D gene unclear. This CDR3 contains 13 residues. The germline V gene has CDR1 MNHNS and CDR2 SASEGT. Between the trimmed V and J ends, which lost 8 bases and 3 bases, there was a span of 13 bases.